Following are 16 T cell receptor beta chains from one sample sequenced in a study of spatial heterogeneity in lung cancer. Regarding time point: blood at routine non-recurrence follow-up after resection. Whole RNA came from tumor, nontumor lung or frozen PBMC and was sequenced without being sorted. A single record per CDR3 protein comes from TCRdb applying MiXCR to the 5' RACE reads. Here the sample spans 50,000 to 60,000 distinct CDR3 sequences, about 7.4% being singletons. This specimen was PBMCs, taken at follow-up. The receptors shown here come from a female donor with early-stage non-small cell lung cancer.

This clonotype came up many times. The chain employs TRBV2 and TRBJ1-2, with D tentatively TRBD1 (6 bases). The germline CDR1 and CDR2 sequences are SNHLY and FYNNEI. The germline V and J ends were trimmed by 7 bases and 3 bases, with 18 bases remaining between them. This CDR3 is 15 amino acids long. The DNA of the CDR3 is TGTGCCAGCACCGAGGAACAGGGAGGCTACTATGGCTACACCTTC. Amino acid sequence: CASTEEQGGYYGYTF.

A few counts support this clonotype. The genes are TRBV4-3 and TRBJ1-1; D uncertain. The germline V gene encodes CDR1 LGHNA and CDR2 YSLEER. The CDR3 contains 14 residues. Trimming shortened V by 0 bases and J by 1 base, and 6 bases separated the two germline ends. The CDR3, as DNA: TGCGCCAGCAGCCAAGATTCGACGAACACTGAAGCTTTCTTT. Translated, it gives CASSQDSTNTEAFF.

V usage is TRBV5-6 and J usage is TRBJ2-7; 9 bases agree with TRBD1. This CDR3 has 15 residues. Germline CDR1 reads SGHDT; CDR2 reads YYEEEE. With V trimmed by 4 bases and J by 1 base, 6 bases remained unmatched. The CDR3 loop is CASSRDRASSYEQYF. In nucleotides, the CDR3 is TGTGCCAGCAGCCGGGACAGGGCAAGTTCCTACGAGCAGTACTTC.

The chain carries TRBV18 and TRBJ1-5; TRBD1 aligns across 8 bases. Trimming took 4 bases from V and 2 from J; bases not matched to a gene: 4. The CDR3 runs to 15 residues. Germline loops: CDR1 KGHSH, CDR2 LQKENI. The CDR3 reads CASSLQGAGNQPQHF. DNA for the CDR3: TGTGCCAGCTCACTTCAGGGGGCTGGCAATCAGCCCCAGCATTTT.

This clonotype was seen ten or more times. The V call is TRBV7-9, the J call TRBJ1-5; D unclear. Germline V CDR1 and CDR2: SEHNR, FQNEAQ (reference sequence). CDR3 length equals 14 residues. Trimming removed 0 bases from V and 0 bases from J, with 3 bases in between. The CDR3 DNA reads TGTGCCAGCAGCTTAGCTGGTAGCAATCAGCCCCAGCATTTT. It yields the protein CASSLAGSNQPQHF. Drawing the rest from reference TRBV7-9 and TRBJ1-5, the complete variable domain is DTGVSQNPRHKITKRGQNVTFRCDPISEHNRLYWYRQTLGQGPEFLTYFQNEAQLEKSRLLSDRFSAERPKGSFSTLEIQRTEQGDSAMYLCASSLAGSNQPQHFGDGTRLSIL.

This clonotype was observed many times. This chain joins TRBV7-9 and TRBJ2-7, with a tentative D call TRBD1 (5 bases). CDR3 size: 15 residues. V was clipped by 0 bases and J by 0 bases, with 9 bases between them. Germline V gene sequence: CDR1 SEHNR, CDR2 FQNEAQ (reference sequence). As DNA, the CDR3 is TGTGCCAGCAGCTTAGCTGGGGCGACCTCCTACGAGCAGTACTTC. This translates into CASSLAGATSYEQYF.

This clonotype was seen repeatedly, ten times or more. This chain connects TRBV20-1 to TRBJ2-3, with 11 bases that match TRBD2. Per germline, CDR1 DFQATT and CDR2 SNEGSKA (reference sequence). The J segment lost 2 bases and the V segment lost 3 bases, leaving 7 bases of the junction unmatched. The CDR3 loop spans 16 amino acids. CDR3 amino acids: CSASPFSGGATDTQYF. For the CDR3, the DNA is TGCAGTGCTAGTCCATTTAGCGGGGGGGCCACAGATACGCAGTATTTT.

Ten or more counts support this clonotype. The rearrangement joins TRBV5-1 to TRBJ2-1; 9 positions agree with TRBD2. The V and J ends lost 0 bases and 0 bases, in that order; junction bases with no gene match: 4. This CDR3 spans 17 amino acids. Germline V gene data show CDR1 as SGHRS and CDR2 as YFSETQ. The CDR3 loop reads CASSLVGLASSYNEQFF. The DNA for the CDR3 is TGCGCCAGCAGCTTGGTAGGACTAGCGAGCTCCTACAATGAGCAGTTCTTC.

This clonotype was seen a few times. The chain joins TRBV9 to TRBJ1-6, with D possibly being TRBD1 (6 bases). CDR3 length: 16 amino acids. Germline V gene sequence: CDR1 SGDLS, CDR2 YYNGEE. V was clipped by 4 bases and J by 8 bases, with 19 bases between them. CDR3 sequence: CASSTQQGFVDSPLHF. The CDR3 DNA sequence: TGTGCCAGCAGCACACAACAGGGTTTCGTCGATTCACCCCTCCACTTT.

This clonotype was found many times. V gene TRBV2 combines with J gene TRBJ2-2, with D tentatively TRBD2 (5 bases). V gave up 7 bases and J gave up 6 bases, with 12 bases separating them. The CDR3 totals 13 residues. CDR1 and CDR2 from the germline V gene are SNHLY and FYNNEI. CDR3 DNA: TGTGCCAGCAAGAGGGTGGTAGCCGGGGAGCTGTTTTTT. Its translation: CASKRVVAGELFF.

This clonotype was observed many times. The rearrangement joins TRBV14 to TRBJ2-1, with a weak D call TRBD1 (6 bases). The CDR3 sequence is 16 residues long. CDR1 and CDR2 from the germline V gene are SGHDN and FVKESK. With 1 base removed from V and 0 bases from J, the gap between germline ends came to 10 bases. The CDR3 here is CASSQGIRGSYNEQFF. As DNA, the CDR3 is TGTGCCAGCAGCCAAGGGATCAGGGGCTCCTACAATGAGCAGTTCTTC.

At least ten counts were recorded for this clonotype. V and J are TRBV4-2 and TRBJ1-5, with no clear D. V lost 0 bases and J lost 7, with 10 bases in between. This CDR3 is 14 amino acids long. Germline CDR1 is LGHNA and CDR2 is YNFKEQ. This CDR3 reads CASSQEGNDQPQHF. The CDR3, as DNA: TGTGCCAGCAGCCAAGAAGGGAACGACCAGCCCCAGCATTTT.

The rearrangement links TRBV5-5 to TRBJ2-1; D is unclear. The CDR3 contains 13 residues. Germline-derived CDR1 and CDR2 are SGHKS and YYEKEE (reference sequence). V dropped 0 bases and J dropped 6 bases, with 7 bases sitting between them. The CDR3: CASSLVPPNEQFF. The CDR3 DNA reads TGTGCCAGCAGCTTGGTCCCACCCAATGAGCAGTTCTTC.

This clonotype was observed at least ten times. The rearrangement uses TRBV7-9 and TRBJ2-3; no clear D. The germline gives CDR1 SEHNR, CDR2 FQNEAQ (reference sequence). This CDR3 is built from 13 residues. V was clipped by 1 base and J by 3 bases, with 5 bases between them. In DNA, the CDR3 is TGTGCCAGCAGCTTAGGTGGGACAGATACGCAGTATTTT. Translation: CASSLGGTDTQYF.

This clonotype was picked up many times. The chain has TRBV4-3 and TRBJ2-2; D remains unclear. In germline, CDR1 is LGHNA, CDR2 YSLEER. V was pared by 3 bases and J by 4 bases, with 15 bases between. This CDR3 spans 16 amino acids. The CDR3 region is CASSHPVRKFTGELFF. The CDR3, as DNA: TGCGCCAGCAGCCACCCAGTACGGAAGTTCACCGGGGAGCTGTTTTTT.

The chain has TRBV11-2 and TRBJ2-1; D is perhaps TRBD1 or TRBD2 (5 bases each). CDR1 and CDR2 (germline): SGHAT, FQNNGV. CDR3 length: 16 residues. The V end lost 5 bases, the J end lost 4 bases, and 18 bases lay between the germline ends. CDR3 sequence reads: CASSRSSGAGYNEQFF. In nucleotides, the CDR3 is TGTGCCAGCAGCCGAAGTAGTGGGGCGGGTTACAATGAGCAGTTCTTC.